This TCR beta chain appears in the sequencing data of a study of blood T cell repertoires in COVID-19 (dated by TCRdb to about 2020). Study-wide context: Samples covering the acute and convalescent phases of COVID-19 were provided by collaborators in the United States, Italy and Spain. The material from the prospective study consisted of cDNA or gDNA derived from T cells, B-cell-depleted T cells, or PBMCs. Deeply sampled blood TCRbeta repertoires from subjects exposed to, actively infected with, or recovered from COVID-19 were included in the dataset. The repertoires were released in a freely available public database meant as a resource for research on the immune response to SARS-CoV-2. Samples came from the ongoing ImmuneRACE study (first 160 participants) plus 1,254 subjects from 6 global collaborators. Nearly every sample came with metadata listing a de-identified subject ID, COVID-19 status, age in years and sex. HLA class I and class II types, where available, came from metadata supplied by the sample provider rather than from assay-based typing.

Participants in the prospective study were aged roughly 18 to 90 years, lived in over 20 United States geographic areas, and enrolled through a virtual design. To assign participants to cohorts, the prospective study relied on clinical history that participants themselves reported in a screening survey and a study questionnaire. ImmuneRACE Cohort 3 recovered participants were defined by two consecutive negative NP/OP PCR tests, healthcare professional clearance, or symptom resolution. Each participant in the prospective study had whole blood, serum and a nasopharyngeal or oropharyngeal swab collected by mobile phlebotomists. Additional blood draws and questionnaires over an approximately 2-month period could optionally be provided by prospective study participants. Blood samples from the prospective study were shipped frozen or at room temperature prior to DNA extraction. TCRbeta CDR3 regions were amplified from genomic DNA using the immunoSEQ Assay, a bias-controlled multiplex PCR. The authors processed their data as follows. The number of nucleated cells in each sample was estimated from the amplification of reference gene primers within the assay. Sequence reads were collapsed and filtered to measure the absolute abundance of every unique TCRbeta CDR3 rearrangement. For each sample, productive Simpson clonality was calculated as the square root of Simpson's diversity index across productive rearrangements. As stored in TCRdb, this immuneACCESS dataset retains in-frame rearrangements with V and J assigned. A fraction of the clones does not appear; measured against another copy, unresolved V genes explain less than half of the discrepancy, and the remainder lacks a known reason. The V and J calls and clone size come from that table; D and trimming were worked out from the DNA. The sample has approximately 150,000 clones on record, approximately 80% of them singletons. 4.5% to 7.5% of the sample is in the top ten clones.

Findings and caveats that apply to the study as a whole: The quantity of clinical and demographic metadata differed by source and by participant and was supplied without curation.

Worth noting for this clone: Its antigen remains unidentified. It has no much larger one-base neighbor in the sample; base qualities were not kept.

Sequencing input: PBMCs or T cells enriched from blood (not recorded which). This TCR derives from a man aged 35 to 55 who had recovered from COVID-19.

The DNA reads as follows: TGCGCCAGCAGCCAAGGGCCGGGACAGGGCATATATTTT. This encodes CASSQGPGQGIYF. The chain is encoded by TRBV4-1 joined to TRBJ1-3, and TRBD1 aligns with 9 junction nucleotides. Germline trimming: 1 base from V, 12 bases from J; junction bases outside gene matches: 4. The germline V gene specifies MGHRA as CDR1 and YSYEKL as CDR2. From the cysteine up to the phenylalanine, the CDR3 has a length of 13 residues. CDR3 DNA is the only sequence kept; it has 39 bases, read in frame from the first base.